The clone carrying this T cell receptor beta chain was found many times. The data derive from a study of T cells after yellow fever vaccination. A single record per CDR3 protein comes from TCRdb applying MiXCR to the 5' RACE reads. The sample contains approximately 160,000 distinct CDR3 sequences, 6.2% of which appear only once. V lost 0 bases and J lost 5; bases outside the gene matches: 4. The CDR3 spans 16 residues. Germline V gene data show CDR1 as SEHNR and CDR2 as FQNEAQ (reference sequence). The chain joins TRBV7-9 to TRBJ2-1, with 10 nucleotides matching TRBD2. Source: CD4+ T cells sorted from PBMCs, taken on the day of the first yellow fever vaccination. This TCR was recovered from a man between 18 and 29 years old who received the YFV17D yellow fever vaccine. The CDR3 DNA reads TGTGCCAGCAGCTTAGCCCTAGCGGGGGAGCACAATGAGCAGTTCTTC. Its protein is CASSLALAGEHNEQFF. Variable domain in full (rest from reference TRBV7-9 and TRBJ2-1): DTGVSQNPRHKITKRGQNVTFRCDPISEHNRLYWYRQTLGQGPEFLTYFQNEAQLEKSRLLSDRFSAERPKGSFSTLEIQRTEQGDSAMYLCASSLALAGEHNEQFFGPGTRLTVL.